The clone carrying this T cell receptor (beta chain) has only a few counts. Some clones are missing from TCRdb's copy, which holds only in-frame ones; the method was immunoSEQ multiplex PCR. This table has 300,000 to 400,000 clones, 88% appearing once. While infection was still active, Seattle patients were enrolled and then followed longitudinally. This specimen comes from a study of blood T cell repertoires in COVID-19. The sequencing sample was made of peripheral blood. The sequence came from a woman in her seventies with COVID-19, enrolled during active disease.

The CDR3: CASSLPGSGNTIYF. The CDR3 DNA sequence: TGTGCCAGCAGCTTGCCCGGGTCTGGAAACACCATATATTTT. The J gene is TRBJ1-3, the V gene TRBV5-6, with D uncertain. V was clipped by 1 base and J by 1 base, with 6 bases between them. Germline V CDR1 and CDR2: SGHDT, YYEEEE. This CDR3 is 14 amino acids long.